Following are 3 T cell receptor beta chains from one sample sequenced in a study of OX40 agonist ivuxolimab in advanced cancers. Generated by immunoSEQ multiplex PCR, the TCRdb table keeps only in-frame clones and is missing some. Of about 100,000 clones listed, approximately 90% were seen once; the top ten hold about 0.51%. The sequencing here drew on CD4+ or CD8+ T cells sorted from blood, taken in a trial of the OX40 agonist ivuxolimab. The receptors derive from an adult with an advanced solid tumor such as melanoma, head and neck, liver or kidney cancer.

DNA for the CDR3: TGTGCCAGCAGTTCCCATAATGCTCAGCCCCAGCATTTT. Protein product: CASSSHNAQPQHF. This sequence joins TRBV6-5 and TRBJ1-5; D gene unclear. V was cut by 4 bases and J by 6 bases, with 10 bases left in between. Germline assignment: CDR1 MNHEY and CDR2 SVGAGI. The CDR3 spans 13 residues.

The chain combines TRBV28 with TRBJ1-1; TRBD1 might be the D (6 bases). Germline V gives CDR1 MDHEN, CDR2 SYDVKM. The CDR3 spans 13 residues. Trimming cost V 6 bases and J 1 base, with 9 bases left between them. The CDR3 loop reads CASRLQGNTEAFF. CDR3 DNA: TGTGCCAGCAGACTACAGGGGAACACTGAAGCTTTCTTT.

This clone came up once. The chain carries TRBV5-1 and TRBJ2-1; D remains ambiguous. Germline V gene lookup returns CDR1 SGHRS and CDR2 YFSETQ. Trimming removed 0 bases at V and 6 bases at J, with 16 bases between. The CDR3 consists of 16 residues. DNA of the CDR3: TGCGCCAGCAGCTTGGCCTTTACGCACGGATCCAATGAGCAGTTCTTC. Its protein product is CASSLAFTHGSNEQFF.